This is a list of T cell receptor beta chains from one sample in a study of T cell responses to AZD1222 COVID-19 vaccine. TCRdb's table, derived via immunoSEQ multiplex PCR, lists solely in-frame clones and lacks some. The sample consists of roughly 110,000 clones, around 92% of them appearing once. The input for sequencing was peripheral blood, taken 28 days after the second AZD1222 dose. These TCRs come from an adult who received the AZD1222 COVID-19 vaccine. Each CDR3 is given with its conserved first and last residue. A D gene is named only where the DNA matches it firmly.

V	J	D	DNA	CDR3
TRBV4-1	TRBJ2-7	TRBD2	TGCGCCAGCAGCCTCCTACCGGGACTAGCGGCAGCCTACGAGCAGTACTTC	CASSLLPGLAAAYEQYF
TRBV28	TRBJ1-1	TRBD1	TGTGCCAGCACCCCGGGACAGCTCACTGAAGCTTTCTTT	CASTPGQLTEAFF
TRBV21-1	TRBJ1-6	.	TGTGCCAGCAGCCCGTCAAGAGGGCGGAACTATAATTCACCCCTCCACTTT	CASSPSRGRNYNSPLHF
TRBV3-1/TRBV3-2	TRBJ2-5	TRBD2	TGTGCCAGCAGCCAGTGGCGGGGGGGCTGGAAGACCCAGTACTTC	CASSQWRGGWKTQYF
TRBV2	TRBJ1-6	.	TGTGCCAGCAGGGGCTATAGCCCTTACAATTCACCCCTCCACTTT	CASRGYSPYNSPLHF
TRBV5-1	TRBJ1-2	.	TGCGCCAGCAGCTTGGCGGGGGAAAACTATGGCTACACCTTC	CASSLAGENYGYTF
TRBV5-1	TRBJ2-3	TRBD1	TGCGCCAGCAGCTTAGACAGGGGAGTTACAGATACGCAGTATTTT	CASSLDRGVTDTQYF
TRBV5-1	TRBJ2-7	.	TGCGCCAGCAGCTTGGAAGGAGCTTCCCTCTACGAGCAGTACTTC	CASSLEGASLYEQYF
TRBV5-8	TRBJ1-2	.	TGTGCCAGCAGCCGCCCCCGGGATTCCGGTGGCTACACCTTC	CASSRPRDSGGYTF
TRBV4-2	TRBJ1-3	.	TGTGCCAGCAGCCAGGGGGGGGGCTCTGGAAACACCATATATTTT	CASSQGGGSGNTIYF